A selection of T cell receptor beta chains follows, all from one sample in a study of cytomegalovirus exposure and HLA in healthy donors. Assay: immunoSEQ multiplex PCR; the TCRdb copy retains only in-frame clones and omits some. The repertoire includes about 120,000 clones, roughly four fifths of them detected once, and roughly 6.1% sits in the top ten. Sequencing was done on a sample of PBMCs. All receptors come from a woman between 40 and 50 years old in good health and CMV-seronegative. Each CDR3 is given with its conserved first and last residue. A D gene is named only where the DNA matches it firmly. Size is omitted from some rows. Given values are once, few, many or a class for expanded clones.

>NA|TRBV27|TRBJ2-3|NA
TGTGCCAGCAGTTTATTTGTAAGCACAGATACGCAGTATTTT
CASSLFVSTDTQYF
>NA|TRBV5-4|TRBJ2-5|TRBD1
TGTGCCAGCGGTCGGGACAGTCAAGAGACCCAGTACTTC
CASGRDSQETQYF
>NA|TRBV27|TRBJ1-5|NA
TGTGCCAGCTGCCCCGACGGACAGCTAACCAATCAGCCCCAGCATTTT
CASCPDGQLTNQPQHF
>NA|TRBV15|TRBJ2-1|TRBD1
TGTGCCACCAGCTCTACCACCGGGACAGGTTTCTATGAGCAGTTCTTC
CATSSTTGTGFYEQFF
>NA|TRBV9|TRBJ1-1|NA
TGTGCCAGCAGCGCCCACATGAACACTGAAGCTTTCTTT
CASSAHMNTEAFF
>few|TRBV27|TRBJ2-7|NA
TGTGCCAGCAGTAACACCTACGAGCAGTACTTC
CASSNTYEQYF
>NA|TRBV5-4|TRBJ2-1|TRBD2
TGTGCCAGCAGGATGCGGGGGGACTCCACGCAGCAGTTCTTC
CASRMRGDSTQQFF
>NA|TRBV9|TRBJ2-7|TRBD2
TGTGCCAGCAGCGTAGGGGGAGGGTTCGAGCAGTACTTC
CASSVGGGFEQYF
>NA|TRBV19|TRBJ2-5|TRBD2
TGTGCCAGTAGAAGTGGGAGGGCTCTTTCGGAGACCCAGTACTTC
CASRSGRALSETQYF
>NA|TRBV28|TRBJ2-7|NA
TGTGCCAGCACCCCGAGCAGGGTTCCCGAGCAGTACTTC
CASTPSRVPEQYF
>few|TRBV25-1|TRBJ1-4|TRBD1
TGTGCCAGCAGTGCCCCGGACAGGAGTGAAAAACTGTTTTTT
CASSAPDRSEKLFF
>NA|TRBV28|TRBJ1-4|NA
TGTGCCAGCAGTCTTTACACAGGGCCGACTAATGAAAAACTGTTTTTT
CASSLYTGPTNEKLFF
>NA|TRBV4-2|TRBJ2-5|NA
TGTGCCAGCAGCCAAGGACTTTGGACAGCGGGGCAGACCCAGTACTTC
CASSQGLWTAGQTQYF
>NA|TRBV6-1|TRBJ1-1|NA
TGTGCCAGCAAGCTCCCATGGTTGGAGCCCGAAGCTTTCTTT
CASKLPWLEPEAFF
>NA|TRBV28|TRBJ1-2|NA
TGTGCCAGCAGTTGGCAGAACTATGGCTACACCTTC
CASSWQNYGYTF
>NA|TRBV27|TRBJ1-5|TRBD1
TGTGCCAGCAGCCCGGGTTCGACAGGGGGGGCCAAGCCCCAGCATTTT
CASSPGSTGGAKPQHF
>NA|TRBV15|TRBJ1-1|NA
TGTGCCACCAGCAGAGCAAGGACAGTCATGAACACTGAAGCTTTCTTT
CATSRARTVMNTEAFF
>once|TRBV11-2|TRBJ2-5|NA
TGTGCCAGCAGCCCGGGACAAGGAGAGACCCAGTACTTC
CASSPGQGETQYF
>NA|TRBV28|TRBJ1-1|NA
TGTGCCAGCACTCTCCCGGGCGGGGGGGTCGCTGAAGCTTTCTTT
CASTLPGGGVAEAFF
>few|TRBV28|TRBJ2-5|TRBD2
TGTGCCAGCAATCCTGATGGGGGGGGTGCCCAGTACTTC
CASNPDGGGAQYF
>few|TRBV11-2|TRBJ1-1|NA
TGTGCCAGCAGCTTAGGACAGAACACTGAAGCTTTCTTT
CASSLGQNTEAFF
>once|TRBV28|TRBJ2-5|NA
TGTGCCAGCGGTGGGGCGAACCAAGAGACCCAGTACTTC
CASGGANQETQYF
>NA|TRBV29-1|TRBJ2-7|TRBD1
TGCAGCGCAAAACAGGGGGCGCGGGACGAGCAGTACTTC
CSAKQGARDEQYF
>few|TRBV7-3|TRBJ2-1|TRBD1
TGTGCCAGCAGCTCGGGACAGGGGGTTGATGAGCAGTTCTTC
CASSSGQGVDEQFF
>few|TRBV5-4|TRBJ1-3|NA
TGTGCCAGCAGCTCCCGGGATGGAAACACCATATATTTT
CASSSRDGNTIYF
>NA|TRBV6-6|TRBJ1-2|NA
TGTGCCAGCAAACTGCAGAGACAGTATGGCTACACCTTC
CASKLQRQYGYTF
>NA|TRBV15|TRBJ2-7|TRBD2
TGTGCCACCAGCAGAGACCGACTAGCGGGGAGCTCCTACGAGCAGTACTTC
CATSRDRLAGSSYEQYF
>NA|TRBV2|TRBJ1-1|TRBD1
TGTGCCAGCAGGGGACAGGGGCACACTGAAGCTTTCTTT
CASRGQGHTEAFF
>NA|TRBV4-1|TRBJ2-2|TRBD2
TGCGCCAGCAGCCAATCGCTAGCGGGAGCCGCGAACACCGGGGAGCTGTTTTTT
CASSQSLAGAANTGELFF
>few|TRBV4-2|TRBJ2-2|TRBD2
TGTGCCAGCAGCCTCAGACTAGCGGGAGCCGGGGAGCTGTTTTTT
CASSLRLAGAGELFF
>NA|TRBV7-2|TRBJ2-5|NA
TGTGCCAGCAGCTTACTTCCCCGGGGGACCCAGTACTTC
CASSLLPRGTQYF
>NA|TRBV5-6|TRBJ1-2|NA
TGTGCCAGCAGCTTGGGGACACCCGTCCAAGCTTTC
CASSLGTPVQAF
>once|TRBV4-2|TRBJ2-1|TRBD1
TGTGCCAGCAGCCCAGCCTCCGACAGGGCGAGCAATGAGTGGCAGTTCTTC
CASSPASDRASNEWQFF
>NA|TRBV6-5|TRBJ1-2|TRBD1
TGTGCCAGCTTCATTGGGACAGGGTCGGTCTCCCACACCTTC
CASFIGTGSVSHTF
>NA|TRBV27|TRBJ1-6|TRBD1
TGTGCCAGCACGACAGGGGGTTCACCCCTCCACTTT
CASTTGGSPLHF
>medium-sized|TRBV2|TRBJ2-7|TRBD2
TGTGCCAGCAGTGGGTTTAGCGGGACGAGCTCCTACGAGCAGTACTTC
CASSGFSGTSSYEQYF
>NA|TRBV7-2|TRBJ1-1|NA
TGTGCCAGCAGCTTACAGAACACTGAAGCTTTCTTT
CASSLQNTEAFF
>NA|TRBV18|TRBJ1-1|TRBD1
TGTGCCAGCTCACCGCAAGGACAGGGAAGAGAAGCTTTCTTT
CASSPQGQGREAFF
>few|TRBV28|TRBJ1-3|NA
TGTGCCACCTCGTGGGGCGCTAGCTCTGGAAACACCATATATTTT
CATSWGASSGNTIYF
>NA|TRBV4-1|TRBJ1-2|TRBD1
TGCGCCAGCAGCCAAGGGACAGGGGACTATGGCTACACCTTC
CASSQGTGDYGYTF
>NA|TRBV18|TRBJ2-5|TRBD2
TGTGCCAGCTCACAAGGGAGGGACGAGACCCAGTACTTC
CASSQGRDETQYF